This entry lists 21 T cell receptor beta chains sequenced from one sample in a study of cytomegalovirus exposure and HLA in healthy donors. Both 60 Vbeta primers and 13 Jbeta primers went into the PCR. Clones were read by immunoSEQ multiplex PCR, and TCRdb kept only the in-frame ones, dropping some. The repertoire holds about 150,000 clones, with over 60% as singletons. Specimen: PBMCs. These receptors were taken from a male donor in good health and CMV-seronegative.

V and J are TRBV9 and TRBJ2-7, with a possible D match to TRBD2 (6 bases). The V end was cut by 0 bases, the J end by 3 bases, with 13 bases between. Germline CDR1 reads SGDLS; CDR2 reads YYNGEE. The length of the CDR3 is 15 residues. CDR3 bases: TGTGCCAGCAGCGTAGCCGGGGGTTCTAACTACGAGCAGTACTTC. Protein product: CASSVAGGSNYEQYF. Filled out from reference TRBV9 and TRBJ2-7, the complete variable domain reads DSGVTQTPKHLITATGQRVTLRCSPRSGDLSVYWYQQSLDQGLQFLIQYYNGEERAKGNILERFSAQQFPDLHSELNLSSLELGDSALYFCASSVAGGSNYEQYFGPGTRLTVT.

The J gene is TRBJ2-5, the V gene TRBV5-6; tentatively, D is TRBD1 (7 bases). Germline assignment: CDR1 SGHDT and CDR2 YYEEEE. With 4 bases removed from V and 5 bases from J, the gap between germline ends came to 12 bases. CDR3 size: 13 residues. Here the CDR3 reads CASSPGGGETQYF. CDR3 DNA: TGTGCCAGCAGCCCAGGGGGAGGTGAGACCCAGTACTTC.

This chain joins TRBV6-1 and TRBJ1-1; 10 positions match TRBD1. The trim removed 0 bases at V and 4 bases at J, leaving 2 bases unmatched. CDR1 is MNHNS and CDR2 is SASEGT in the germline V gene. The CDR3 is made up of 15 amino acids. This CDR3 is CASSEATGGVTEAFF. Here the CDR3 DNA reads TGTGCCAGCAGTGAAGCGACAGGGGGCGTCACTGAAGCTTTCTTT.

This clone was seen only once. The chain uses TRBV5-6 and TRBJ2-5; a weak D match, TRBD1 (6 bases). Trimming took off 4 bases at V and 5 bases at J, with 15 bases between the two ends. Germline V gives CDR1 SGHDT, CDR2 YYEEEE. The CDR3 totals 14 residues. In DNA form, the CDR3 reads TGTGCCAGCAGCCAACCACAGGGTAGGGAGACCCAGTACTTC. It encodes CASSQPQGRETQYF.

V gene TRBV19 combines with J gene TRBJ2-7, with D tentatively TRBD1 (5 bases). The germline V gene encodes CDR1 LNHDA and CDR2 SQIVND (reference sequence). The length of the CDR3 is 15 residues. Trimming took off 3 bases at V and 2 bases at J, with 14 bases between the two ends. CDR3 in amino acids: CASSIRQGFAYEQYF. For the CDR3, the DNA is TGTGCCAGTAGTATTCGGCAGGGCTTTGCCTACGAGCAGTACTTC.

CDR3 nucleotides: TGTGCCAGCAGCTTGGCGGGACAGGGTCACTATGGCTACACCTTC. Protein: CASSLAGQGHYGYTF. The chain recombines TRBV5-4 with TRBJ1-2; 9 bases map to TRBD1. Germline CDR1 is SGHNT and CDR2 is YYREEE (reference sequence). V shed 0 bases, J shed 3 bases, and the junction held 3 bases outside the gene matches. There are 15 residues in the CDR3.

The rearrangement links TRBV19 to TRBJ2-4, with 8 bases lining up with TRBD1. Trimming removed 8 bases from V and 3 bases from J; junction bases left unmatched: 12. CDR1 LNHDA and CDR2 SQIVND come from the germline V gene (reference sequence). This CDR3 region has 16 residues. Written as DNA, the CDR3 is TGTGCCAGTGGAACCGAGGGACAGGTTGGCAAAAACATTCAGTACTTC. This translates into CASGTEGQVGKNIQYF.

The sample holds a few counts of this clone. The CDR3 protein is CASSFGSGELFF. CDR3 DNA sequence: TGTGCCAGCAGTTTTGGCTCCGGGGAGCTGTTTTTT. The V gene is TRBV27, the J gene TRBJ2-2; no clear D. The CDR3 consists of 12 residues. Germline V gene data show CDR1 as MNHEY and CDR2 as SMNVEV (reference sequence). The V gene lost 3 bases and the J gene lost 6 bases, with 5 bases spanning the gap.

This chain joins TRBV5-4 and TRBJ2-7, with 8 bases identical to TRBD1. Looked up from germline, CDR1 is SGHNT and CDR2 is YYREEE (reference sequence). V dropped 4 bases and J dropped 1; count of bases not matched to a gene: 10. This CDR3 is built from 16 residues. The CDR3 coding sequence is TGTGCCAGCAGCGGACCAGGGGGCTCCGGTTCCTACGAGCAGTACTTC. This gives the protein CASSGPGGSGSYEQYF.

CDR3 DNA: TGTGCCAGCAGCCCCGACAGATACTCCTACAATGAGCAGTTCTTC. Protein: CASSPDRYSYNEQFF. This chain uses TRBV7-2 with TRBJ2-1, with D possibly matching TRBD1 (5 bases). Per germline, CDR1 SGHTA and CDR2 FQGNSA. CDR3 size: 15 residues. The V end lost 5 bases, the J end lost 0 bases, and 11 bases lay between the germline ends.

This rearrangement joins TRBV7-2 to TRBJ2-3; a weak D match, TRBD1 (6 bases). The CDR3 runs 15 residues. Per the germline V gene, CDR1 is SGHTA and CDR2 is FQGNSA. V was clipped by 5 bases and J by 2 bases, with 14 bases between them. This chain's CDR3 is CASSKDDRNTDTQYF. DNA for the CDR3: TGTGCCAGCAGCAAAGACGACAGGAACACAGATACGCAGTATTTT.

V is TRBV11-3 and J is TRBJ2-1, with D possibly being TRBD1 (6 bases). Between the trimmed V and J ends, which lost 4 bases and 13 bases, there was a span of 14 bases. Per germline, CDR1 SGHNT and CDR2 YENEEA. This CDR3 is 12 amino acids long. The CDR3: CASSSQGYQQFF. The CDR3 DNA sequence: TGTGCCAGCAGCTCACAGGGATATCAACAGTTCTTC.

The V call is TRBV7-2, the J call TRBJ2-1, with D maybe TRBD2 (6 bases). CDR3 length: 15 amino acids. Trimming took 1 base from V and 5 from J, leaving 12 bases between them. Per the germline V gene, CDR1 is SGHTA and CDR2 is FQGNSA. In DNA form, the CDR3 reads TGTGCCAGCAGCTTAGACGGGAGCCCCCACAATGAGCAGTTCTTC. Protein product: CASSLDGSPHNEQFF. Looking up the rest from reference TRBV7-2 and TRBJ2-1 gives the full variable domain: GAGVSQSPSNKVTEKGKDVELRCDPISGHTALYWYRQSLGQGLEFLIYFQGNSAPDKSGLPSDRFSAERTGGSVSTLTIQRTQQEDSAVYLCASSLDGSPHNEQFFGPGTRLTVL.

V gene TRBV10-3 combines with J gene TRBJ2-7; D gene ambiguous. Germline-derived CDR1 and CDR2 are ENHRY and SYGVKD. This CDR3 region has 14 residues. Trimming removed 4 bases at V and 1 base at J, with 11 bases between. The CDR3 nucleotides read TGTGCCATCAGTGTGGCTAGAAGATCCTACGAGCAGTACTTC. It is translated as CAISVARRSYEQYF.

CDR3 amino acids: CASSPTGGSGYTF. The CDR3 DNA follows: TGTGCCAGCAGCCCCACAGGGGGTTCTGGCTACACCTTC. V gene TRBV5-4 combines with J gene TRBJ1-2; 8 bases fit TRBD1. The CDR3 has 13 residues. Looked up from germline, CDR1 is SGHNT and CDR2 is YYREEE (reference sequence). J was trimmed by 7 bases and V by 4 bases; bases with no gene match: 6.

This clone is a singleton in its sample. The V and J genes are TRBV7-9 and TRBJ2-1, with 7 bases aligning to TRBD2. This CDR3 comprises 16 residues. With 1 base clipped from V and 9 bases from J, the junction kept 12 bases outside the gene matches. Germline V gene data show CDR1 as SEHNR and CDR2 as FQNEAQ (reference sequence). CDR3: CASSLGRGEGLGEQFF. CDR3 DNA sequence: TGTGCCAGCAGCTTAGGTCGGGGGGAGGGCCTCGGTGAGCAGTTCTTC.

The rearrangement links TRBV7-9 to TRBJ1-1; D is uncertain. The CDR3 extends over 12 amino acids. V lost 2 bases, J lost 6 bases, and 7 bases lay in between. Germline V gives CDR1 SEHNR, CDR2 FQNEAQ (reference sequence). CDR3 in amino acids: CASSLPRPEAFF. The CDR3 coding sequence is TGTGCCAGCAGCTTACCTAGGCCTGAAGCTTTCTTT.

J is TRBJ2-3 and V is TRBV7-2; D ambiguous. Trimming stripped 5 bases from V and 1 base from J, with 7 bases between. From germline, CDR1 is SGHTA and CDR2 FQGNSA. The CDR3 consists of 13 residues. The CDR3 DNA is TGTGCCAGCAGCCCCCGAGGCACAGATACGCAGTATTTT. It encodes CASSPRGTDTQYF.

The V and J genes are TRBV7-9 and TRBJ2-3; maybe TRBD1 (6 bases). V shed 5 bases and J shed 4 bases, with 16 bases lying between them. Germline V gene data show CDR1 as SEHNR and CDR2 as FQNEAQ (reference sequence). This CDR3 region has 15 residues. The CDR3 is CASSPPQGRADTQYF. The CDR3 nucleotides read TGTGCCAGCAGCCCCCCCCAGGGGAGAGCAGATACGCAGTATTTT.

CDR3: CASSPEGSSGNTIYF. In DNA form, the CDR3 reads TGCGCCAGCAGCCCGGAGGGGAGCTCTGGAAACACCATATATTTT. The genes are TRBV5-1 and TRBJ1-3, with D tentatively TRBD1 (5 bases). Trimming cost V 4 bases and J 0 bases, with 11 bases left between them. The CDR3 has 15 amino acids. From germline, CDR1 is SGHRS and CDR2 YFSETQ.

The chain couples TRBV2 to TRBJ1-5; TRBD1 matches 7 bases. Germline CDR1 reads SNHLY; CDR2 reads FYNNEI. The CDR3 contains 14 residues. The trim removed 10 bases at V and 7 bases at J, leaving 13 bases unmatched. Here the CDR3 reads CAITETGLRQPQHF. DNA for the CDR3: TGTGCCATAACAGAGACAGGGCTGAGGCAGCCCCAGCATTTT.